This record concerns one T cell receptor (beta chain) sequence. Authors' methods: Amplification from reference gene primers served as the basis for estimated nucleated cell counts. Assay used: immunoSEQ multiplex PCR; TCRdb lists only in-frame clones, some missing. For V, J and clone size, that table is used; D and trimming come from the DNA. The sample includes 150,000 to 190,000 clones, 85% seen only once; the top ten take around 8%. The data were obtained in a study of blood T cell repertoires in COVID-19. Overall study: The samples span acute and convalescent COVID-19 from the United States, Italy and Spain. PBMCs, B-cell-depleted T cells, or T cells provided the cDNA or gDNA that made up the material.

It was during active infection that Seattle patients were enrolled and then longitudinally followed. What was sequenced was peripheral blood. The receptor's source is a woman aged 55-70 years with COVID-19, enrolled during active disease.

The CDR3 loop is CASIRQANQPQHF. In DNA form, the CDR3 reads TGTGCCAGCATAAGGCAGGCGAATCAGCCCCAGCATTTT. The V gene is TRBV6-5, the J gene TRBJ1-5; no clear D. Trimming shortened V by 7 bases and J by 4 bases, and 11 bases separated the two germline ends. The CDR3 is 13 amino acids. Germline V CDR1 and CDR2: MNHEY, SVGAGI.